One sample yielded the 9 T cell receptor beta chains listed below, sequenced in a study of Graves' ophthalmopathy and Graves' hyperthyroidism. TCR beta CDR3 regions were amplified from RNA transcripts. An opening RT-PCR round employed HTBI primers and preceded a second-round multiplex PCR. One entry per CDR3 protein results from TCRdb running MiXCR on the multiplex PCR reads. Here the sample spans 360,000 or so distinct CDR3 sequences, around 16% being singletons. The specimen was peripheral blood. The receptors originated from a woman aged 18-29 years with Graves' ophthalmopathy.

DNA of the CDR3: TGTGCCAGCAGCCACAGGGGACAGGGTAGGGACGAGCAGTACTTC. Protein product: CASSHRGQGRDEQYF. The chain links TRBV6-1 to TRBJ2-7; 9 bases match TRBD1. With V trimmed by 6 bases and J by 5 bases, 11 bases remained unmatched. CDR1 MNHNS and CDR2 SASEGT come from the germline V gene. This CDR3 spans 15 amino acids.

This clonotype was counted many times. The CDR3 region is CASSLPGTLEQYF. The CDR3, as DNA: TGCGCCAGCAGCTTGCCTGGGACCCTTGAGCAGTACTTC. The J gene is TRBJ2-7, the V gene TRBV5-1; D may correspond to TRBD1 or TRBD2 (5 bases each). Germline-derived CDR1 and CDR2 are SGHRS and YFSETQ. The ends were cut back, 1 base at V and 7 bases at J, with 12 bases in the middle. The CDR3 runs to 13 residues.

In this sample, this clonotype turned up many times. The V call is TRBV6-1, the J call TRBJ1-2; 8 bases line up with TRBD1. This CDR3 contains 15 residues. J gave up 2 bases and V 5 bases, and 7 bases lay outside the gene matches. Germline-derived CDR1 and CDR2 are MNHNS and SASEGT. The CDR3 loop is CASSKLRTGNYGYTF. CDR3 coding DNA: TGTGCCAGCAGTAAGCTTCGGACAGGGAACTATGGCTACACCTTC.

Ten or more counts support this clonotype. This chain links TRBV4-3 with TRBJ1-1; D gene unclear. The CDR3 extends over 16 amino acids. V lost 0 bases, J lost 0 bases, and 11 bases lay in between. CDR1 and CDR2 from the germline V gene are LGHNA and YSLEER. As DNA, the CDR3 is TGCGCCAGCAGCCAAGATAAGGAGTGGATGAACACTGAAGCTTTCTTT. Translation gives CASSQDKEWMNTEAFF.

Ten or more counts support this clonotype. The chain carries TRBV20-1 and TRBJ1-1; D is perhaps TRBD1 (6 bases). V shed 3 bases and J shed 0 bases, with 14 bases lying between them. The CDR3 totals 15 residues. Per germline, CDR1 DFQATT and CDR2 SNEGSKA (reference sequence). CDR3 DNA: TGCAGTGCTAGGGATCCTGGACAGATGAACACTGAAGCTTTCTTT. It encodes CSARDPGQMNTEAFF.

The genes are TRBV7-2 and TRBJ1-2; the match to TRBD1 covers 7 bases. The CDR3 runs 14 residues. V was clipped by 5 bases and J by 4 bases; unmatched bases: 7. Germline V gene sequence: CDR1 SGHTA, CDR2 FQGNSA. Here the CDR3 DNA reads TGTGCCAGCAGCGCCTTACAGGGGTCCTATGGCTACACCTTC. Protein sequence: CASSALQGSYGYTF.

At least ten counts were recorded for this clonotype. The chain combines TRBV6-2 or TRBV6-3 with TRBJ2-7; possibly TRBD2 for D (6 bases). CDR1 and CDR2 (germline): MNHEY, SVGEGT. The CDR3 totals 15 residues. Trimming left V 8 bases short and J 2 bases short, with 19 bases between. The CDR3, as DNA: TGTGCCAGCTACTGGATTGGAGGGCTAACCTACGAGCAGTACTTC. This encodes CASYWIGGLTYEQYF.

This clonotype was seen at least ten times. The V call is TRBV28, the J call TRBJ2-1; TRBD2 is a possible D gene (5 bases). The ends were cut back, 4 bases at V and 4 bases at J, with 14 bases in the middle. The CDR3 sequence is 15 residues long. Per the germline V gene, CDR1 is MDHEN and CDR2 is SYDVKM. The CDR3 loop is CASSSPGSRYNEQFF. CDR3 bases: TGTGCCAGCAGTTCCCCGGGATCTAGATACAATGAGCAGTTCTTC.

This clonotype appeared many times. The CDR3 region is CASSPRQGVGETQYF. The CDR3 nucleotides are TGTGCCAGCAGTCCTCGACAGGGGGTAGGGGAGACCCAGTACTTC. The chain employs TRBV12-3 or TRBV12-4 and TRBJ2-5; 9 nucleotides match TRBD1. The CDR3 length is 15 residues. V dropped 5 bases and J dropped 5; count of bases not matched to a gene: 9.